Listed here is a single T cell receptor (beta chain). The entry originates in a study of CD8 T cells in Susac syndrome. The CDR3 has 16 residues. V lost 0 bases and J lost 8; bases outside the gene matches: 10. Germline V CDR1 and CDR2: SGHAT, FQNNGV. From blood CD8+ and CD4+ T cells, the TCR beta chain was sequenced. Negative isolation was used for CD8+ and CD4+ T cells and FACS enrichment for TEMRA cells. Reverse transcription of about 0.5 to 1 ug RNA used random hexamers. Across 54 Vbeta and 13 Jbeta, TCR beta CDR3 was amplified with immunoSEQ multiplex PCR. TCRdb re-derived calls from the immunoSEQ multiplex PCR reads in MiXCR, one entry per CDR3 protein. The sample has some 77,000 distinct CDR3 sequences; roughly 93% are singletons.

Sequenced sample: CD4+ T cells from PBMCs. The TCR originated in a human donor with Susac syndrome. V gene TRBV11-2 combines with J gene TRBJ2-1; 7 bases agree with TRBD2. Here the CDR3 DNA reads TGTGCCAGCAGCTTAGAAGCGGGGCCCGCCGGCGATGAGCAGTTCTTC. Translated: CASSLEAGPAGDEQFF.